A single sample is the source of the 14 T cell receptor beta chains below, sequenced in a study of Graves' ophthalmopathy and Graves' hyperthyroidism. From RNA, the CDR3 regions of TCR beta chains were amplified and sequenced. The first round was an RT-PCR with HTBI primers, and the second round was a multiplex PCR. Each CDR3 protein is one row after TCRdb ran MiXCR on the multiplex PCR reads. The data show 450,000 or so distinct CDR3 sequences, around an eighth seen once. Sequencing was carried out using blood. The receptors stem from a woman aged 25-40 years with Graves' ophthalmopathy.

The V gene is TRBV6-1, the J gene TRBJ2-2; possible D gene TRBD1, 5 bases. V lost 6 bases to trimming and J lost 5 bases, with 13 bases between them. The germline V gene encodes CDR1 MNHNS and CDR2 SASEGT. The CDR3 is made up of 14 amino acids. CDR3 loop: CASRQGVLTGELFF. Written as DNA, the CDR3 is TGTGCCAGCAGGCAGGGCGTTTTGACCGGGGAGCTGTTTTTT.

This clonotype was counted ten times or more. J is TRBJ2-7 and V is TRBV20-1, with D perhaps TRBD1 or TRBD2 (5 bases each). This CDR3 is built from 14 residues. Deletions cut 0 bases from V and 1 base from J, with 10 bases between. CDR1 is DFQATT and CDR2 is SNEGSKA in the germline V gene (reference sequence). In DNA form, the CDR3 reads TGCAGTGCTAGAGATTTGGGACGATCCTACGAGCAGTACTTC. As protein: CSARDLGRSYEQYF.

This clonotype was counted ten times or more. The gene calls are TRBV11-2 and TRBJ1-2, with D hard to call. Trimming cost V 5 bases and J 0 bases, with 19 bases left between them. Looked up from germline, CDR1 is SGHAT and CDR2 is FQNNGV. This CDR3 has 17 residues. CDR3 nucleotides: TGTGCCAGCAGCCCCCGTGCGGACGCCGCGGCTAACTATGGCTACACCTTC. Amino acids: CASSPRADAAANYGYTF.

This clonotype was recorded at least ten times. This chain connects TRBV5-1 to TRBJ2-2; no reliable D call. With 4 bases removed from V and 6 bases from J, the gap between germline ends came to 22 bases. CDR3 size: 17 residues. CDR1 and CDR2 (germline): SGHRS, YFSETQ. This CDR3 is CASSPLSVSTLSGELFF. In DNA form, the CDR3 reads TGCGCCAGCAGCCCCCTGTCCGTTTCCACGTTATCCGGGGAGCTGTTTTTT.

This clonotype occurred many times. V gene TRBV27 combines with J gene TRBJ2-7, with D tentatively TRBD2 (6 bases). The CDR3 runs to 14 residues. CDR1 MNHEY and CDR2 SMNVEV come from the germline V gene (reference sequence). The V gene lost 2 bases and the J gene lost 0 bases, with 8 bases spanning the gap. CDR3 loop: CASSLAGYSYEQYF. Written as DNA, the CDR3 is TGTGCCAGCAGTTTAGCGGGGTACTCCTACGAGCAGTACTTC.

On this clonotype itself: This clone may be a read error of a much larger clone one base away. The rearrangement links TRBV9 to TRBJ1-1, with a possible D match to TRBD1 (6 bases). The germline V gene encodes CDR1 SGDLS and CDR2 YYNGEE. The length of the CDR3 is 14 residues. CDR3 DNA sequence: TGTGCCAGCACGACCGCGGACAGCAGGACTGAATCTTTCTTT. It encodes CASTTADSRTESFF.

With respect to this clonotype: A much larger clone lies a single base off, so this may be a read error. The chain recombines TRBV5-1 with TRBJ1-2; no firm D call. The CDR3 runs to 13 residues. CDR1 is SGHRS, CDR2 YFSETQ, per germline. The CDR3: CVSSLISYEGYTF. The CDR3 nucleotides read TGCGTCAGCAGCTTGATAAGCTATGAGGGCTACACCTTC.

This clonotype was observed at least ten times. The gene calls are TRBV20-1 and TRBJ1-2; D unclear. Germline-derived CDR1 and CDR2 are DFQATT and SNEGSKA (reference sequence). The CDR3 sequence is 13 residues long. The V end was cut by 5 bases, the J end by 0 bases, with 10 bases between. The DNA for the CDR3 is TGCAGTGCTGCCCCCCGGGCTAACTATGGCTACACCTTC. This gives the protein CSAAPRANYGYTF.

This clonotype was counted ten times or more. The chain has TRBV20-1 and TRBJ1-2, with D possibly matching TRBD1 (5 bases). V lost 5 bases, J lost 8 bases, and 21 bases lay in between. The germline gives CDR1 DFQATT, CDR2 SNEGSKA (reference sequence). This CDR3 spans 14 amino acids. CDR3 DNA: TGCAGTGCTCCTCCGGGACCGCACTCACAAGGCTACACCTTC. Translating gives CSAPPGPHSQGYTF.

At least ten counts were recorded for this clonotype. The chain has TRBV5-1 and TRBJ2-7; D call uncertain. Trimming shortened V by 6 bases and J by 6 bases, and 19 bases separated the two germline ends. CDR1 and CDR2 from the germline V gene are SGHRS and YFSETQ. The CDR3 has 14 residues. CDR3 nucleotide sequence: TGCGCCAGCACGACATGGACGGGTTTGGGCGAGCAGTACTTC. Protein sequence: CASTTWTGLGEQYF.

This clonotype came up many times. The CDR3 region has the DNA TGTGCCAGCAGCCCAATAGCGGGGATTTCCTACGAGCAGTACTTC. Protein product: CASSPIAGISYEQYF. The chain links TRBV28 to TRBJ2-7; 8 bases map to TRBD2. V lost 6 bases to trimming and J lost 1 base; unmatched junction nucleotides: 8. Germline values: CDR1 MDHEN, CDR2 SYDVKM. This CDR3 region has 15 residues.

V usage is TRBV6-5 and J usage is TRBJ1-1; TRBD1 might be the D (5 bases). In germline, CDR1 is MNHEY, CDR2 SVGAGI. V lost 2 bases and J lost 5, with 9 bases in between. The CDR3 runs to 13 residues. The CDR3 sequence is CASSYLRDTEAFF. The CDR3 region has the DNA TGTGCCAGCAGTTACCTCAGGGATACTGAAGCTTTCTTT.

This clonotype was seen many times. V gene TRBV11-2 combines with J gene TRBJ2-7, with D tentatively TRBD2 (7 bases). The CDR3 has 15 amino acids. Germline CDR1 is SGHAT and CDR2 is FQNNGV. Trimming pared 7 bases from V and 0 bases from J, leaving 16 bases between. The CDR3 DNA follows: TGTGCCAGCACCCCGGCGGGGGCGGTCTCCTACGAGCAGTACTTC. Residues: CASTPAGAVSYEQYF.

This clonotype was seen many times. This chain joins TRBV9 and TRBJ1-2, with 7 positions matching TRBD1. V dropped 0 bases and J dropped 6; count of bases not matched to a gene: 2. Germline V gives CDR1 SGDLS, CDR2 YYNGEE. The CDR3 sequence is 13 residues long. CDR3 DNA: TGTGCCAGCAGCGTAGCAGGGGGGAATGGCTACACCTTC. Translation gives CASSVAGGNGYTF.